This T cell receptor (beta chain) was found in a study of T cells in Graves' hyperthyroidism and ophthalmopathy. Study overall: The authors collected peripheral blood at initial diagnosis, before any treatment.

Amplified regions were TCR beta CDR3 sequences from RNA transcripts. The HTBI primer set drove a first-round RT-PCR of the TCR CDR3. TCRdb recomputed calls from the multiplex PCR reads with MiXCR, one row per CDR3 protein. The sample yields about 350,000 distinct CDR3 sequences, around 13% seen once. This clonotype was counted ten times or more. Germline V gives CDR1 MDHEN, CDR2 SYDVKM. With 8 bases removed from V and 4 bases from J, the gap between germline ends came to 8 bases. The CDR3 has 11 residues. PBMCs were derived from 7.5 to 10 ml fresh peripheral blood. Sample: blood. The chain carries TRBV28 and TRBJ1-1, with unresolved D. The sequence derives from a woman between 25 and 40 years old with Graves' hyperthyroidism. CDR3 sequence reads: CASRVGTEAFF. The CDR3 DNA reads TGTGCCAGCCGCGTAGGCACTGAAGCTTTCTTT.